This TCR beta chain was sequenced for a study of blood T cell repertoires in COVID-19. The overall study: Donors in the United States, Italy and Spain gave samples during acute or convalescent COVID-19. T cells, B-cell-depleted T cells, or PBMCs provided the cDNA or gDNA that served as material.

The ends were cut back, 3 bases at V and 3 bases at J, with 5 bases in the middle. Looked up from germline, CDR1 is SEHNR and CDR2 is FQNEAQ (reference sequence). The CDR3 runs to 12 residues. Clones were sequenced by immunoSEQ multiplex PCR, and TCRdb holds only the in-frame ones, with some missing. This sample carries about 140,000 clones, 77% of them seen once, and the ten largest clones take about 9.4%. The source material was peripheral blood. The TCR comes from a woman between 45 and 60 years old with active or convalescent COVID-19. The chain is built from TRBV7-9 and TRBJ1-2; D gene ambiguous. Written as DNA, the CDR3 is TGTGCCAGCAGCTTCTCAGACTATGGCTACACCTTC. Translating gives CASSFSDYGYTF.